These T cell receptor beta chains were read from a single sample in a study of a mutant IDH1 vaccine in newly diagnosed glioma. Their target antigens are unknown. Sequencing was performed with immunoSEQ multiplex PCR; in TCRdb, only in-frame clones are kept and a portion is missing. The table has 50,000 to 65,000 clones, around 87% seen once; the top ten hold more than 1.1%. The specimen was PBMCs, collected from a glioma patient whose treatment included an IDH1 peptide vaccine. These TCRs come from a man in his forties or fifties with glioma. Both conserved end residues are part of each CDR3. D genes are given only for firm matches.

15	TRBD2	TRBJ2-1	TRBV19	CASKIGGSSYNEQFF	TGTGCCAGTAAAATCGGGGGGAGCTCCTACAATGAGCAGTTCTTC
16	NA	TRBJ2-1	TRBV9	CASSVIGSYPGDEQFF	TGTGCCAGCAGCGTAATCGGGAGTTACCCCGGGGATGAGCAGTTCTTC
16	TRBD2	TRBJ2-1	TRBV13	CASSPGTSGRGNEQFF	TGTGCCAGCAGCCCGGGGACTAGCGGGAGAGGTAATGAGCAGTTCTTC
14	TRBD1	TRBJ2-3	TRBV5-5	CASSLEGAADTQYF	TGTGCCAGCAGCTTGGAGGGGGCGGCAGATACGCAGTATTTT
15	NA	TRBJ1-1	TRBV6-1	CASSEDEEGDTEAFF	TGTGCCAGCAGTGAAGACGAGGAGGGAGACACTGAAGCTTTCTTT
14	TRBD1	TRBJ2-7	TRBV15	CATSSHRDSYEQYF	TGTGCCACCAGCAGCCACCGGGACAGCTACGAGCAGTACTTC
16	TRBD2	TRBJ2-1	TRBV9	CASSVVSGRAYNEQFF	TGTGCCAGCAGCGTCGTTAGCGGGAGGGCCTACAATGAGCAGTTCTTC
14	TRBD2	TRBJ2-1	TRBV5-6	CASSSSGGPDEQFF	TGTGCCAGCAGCTCTAGCGGGGGCCCAGATGAGCAGTTCTTC
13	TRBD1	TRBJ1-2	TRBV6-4	CASSVDRDYGYTF	TGTGCCAGCAGTGTGGACAGGGACTATGGCTACACCTTC
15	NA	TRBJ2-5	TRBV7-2	CASSYVARGGETQYF	TGTGCCAGCAGCTATGTTGCTAGAGGAGGAGAGACCCAGTACTTC